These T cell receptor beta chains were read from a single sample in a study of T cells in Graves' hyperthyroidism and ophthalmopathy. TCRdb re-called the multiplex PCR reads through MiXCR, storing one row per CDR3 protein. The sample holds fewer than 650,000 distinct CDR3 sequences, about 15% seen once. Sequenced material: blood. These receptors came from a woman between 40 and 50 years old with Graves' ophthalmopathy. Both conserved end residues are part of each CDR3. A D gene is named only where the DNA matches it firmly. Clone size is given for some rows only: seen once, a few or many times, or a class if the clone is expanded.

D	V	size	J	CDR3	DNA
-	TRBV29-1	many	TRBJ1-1	CSVEDLAGPNTEAFF	TGCAGCGTTGAAGATTTGGCGGGACCGAACACTGAAGCTTTCTTT
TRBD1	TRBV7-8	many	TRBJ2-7	CASSIRDRFYEQYF	TGTGCCAGCAGCATCCGGGACAGGTTTTACGAGCAGTACTTC
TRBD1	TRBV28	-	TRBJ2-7	CASSPRDRGWEQYF	TGTGCCAGCAGTCCCCGGGACAGAGGCTGGGAGCAGTACTTC
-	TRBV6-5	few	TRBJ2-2	CASSSPGSVTGELFF	TGTGCCAGCAGTTCCCCAGGGAGTGTCACCGGGGAGCTGTTTTTT
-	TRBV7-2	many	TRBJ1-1	CASSQVYTEAFF	TGTGCCAGCAGCCAGGTGTACACTGAAGCTTTCTTT
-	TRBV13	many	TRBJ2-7	CASSLVGKAYEQYF	TGTGCCAGCAGCTTGGTTGGCAAAGCCTACGAGCAGTACTTC
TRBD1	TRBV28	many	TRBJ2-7	CASGDRVSYEQYF	TGTGCCAGCGGAGACAGGGTCTCCTACGAGCAGTACTTC
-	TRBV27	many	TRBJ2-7	CASSLGQITEQYF	TGTGCCAGCAGTTTAGGTCAGATAACCGAGCAGTACTTC
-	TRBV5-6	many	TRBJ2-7	CASSLGEVEQYF	TGTGCCAGCAGCTTGGGGGAAGTCGAGCAGTACTTC
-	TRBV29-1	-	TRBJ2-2	CSVVWTSNTGELFF	TGCAGCGTTGTATGGACTTCGAACACCGGGGAGCTGTTTTTT
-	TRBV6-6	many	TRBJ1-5	CASRLANQPQHF	TGTGCCAGCAGATTAGCCAATCAGCCCCAGCATTTT
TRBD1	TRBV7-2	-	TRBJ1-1	CASSRTGGVEAFF	TGTGCCAGCTCCCGGACAGGGGGAGTTGAAGCTTTCTTT
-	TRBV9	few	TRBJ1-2	CASSAGTYGYTF	TGTGCCAGCAGCGCCGGGACCTATGGCTACACCTTC
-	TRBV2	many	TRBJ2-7	CASSEARQGGYYEQYF	TGTGCCAGCAGTGAAGCGCGACAGGGAGGGTACTACGAGCAGTACTTC
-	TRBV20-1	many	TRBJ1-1	CSARDQDGNTEAFF	TGCAGTGCTAGAGATCAGGACGGCAACACTGAAGCTTTCTTT
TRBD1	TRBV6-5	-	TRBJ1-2	CASSNDRVGYTF	TGTGCCAGCAGTAACGACAGGGTTGGCTACACCTTC
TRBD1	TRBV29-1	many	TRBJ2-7	CSVSGGSHEQYF	TGCAGCGTTTCAGGGGGCTCTCACGAGCAGTACTTC